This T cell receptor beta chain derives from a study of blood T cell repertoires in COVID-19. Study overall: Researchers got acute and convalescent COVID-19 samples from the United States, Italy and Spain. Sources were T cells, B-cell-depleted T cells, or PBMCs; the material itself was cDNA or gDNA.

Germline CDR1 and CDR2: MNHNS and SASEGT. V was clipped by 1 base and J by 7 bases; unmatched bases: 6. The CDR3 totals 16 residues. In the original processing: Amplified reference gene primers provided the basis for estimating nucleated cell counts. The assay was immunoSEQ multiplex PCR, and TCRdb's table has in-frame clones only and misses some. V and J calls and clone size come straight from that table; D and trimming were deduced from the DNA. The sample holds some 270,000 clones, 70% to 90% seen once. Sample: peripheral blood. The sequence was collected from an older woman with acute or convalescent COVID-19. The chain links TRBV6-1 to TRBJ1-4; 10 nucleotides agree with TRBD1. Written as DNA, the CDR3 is TGTGCCAGCAGTGAAGGGACAGGGGGAAGGGGTGAAAAACTGTTTTTT. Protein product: CASSEGTGGRGEKLFF.